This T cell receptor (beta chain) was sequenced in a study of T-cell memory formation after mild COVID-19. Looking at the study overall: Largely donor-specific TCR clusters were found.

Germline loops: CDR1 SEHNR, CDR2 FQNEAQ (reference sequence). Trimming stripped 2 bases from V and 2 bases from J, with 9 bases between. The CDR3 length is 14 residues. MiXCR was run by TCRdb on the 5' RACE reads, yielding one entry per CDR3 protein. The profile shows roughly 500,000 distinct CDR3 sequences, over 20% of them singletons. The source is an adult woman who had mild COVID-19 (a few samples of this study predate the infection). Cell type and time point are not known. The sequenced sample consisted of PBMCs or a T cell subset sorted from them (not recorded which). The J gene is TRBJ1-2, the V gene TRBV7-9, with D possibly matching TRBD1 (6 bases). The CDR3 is CASSLQGKNYGYTF. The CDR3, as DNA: TGTGCCAGCAGCTTACAGGGGAAGAACTATGGCTACACCTTC.